Each of the 25 T cell receptor beta chains below was sequenced from the same sample in a study of CD8 T cells in ankylosing spondylitis. From the 5' RACE reads, TCRdb called clonotypes with MiXCR, one entry per CDR3 protein. Of 200,000 to 250,000 distinct CDR3 sequences in the sample, over 9.5% were seen once. The sequencing input was blood, either unsorted or a sorted T cell fraction (not recorded which). All receptors derive from a male donor with ankylosing spondylitis or in good health (not recorded which).

The table lists this clonotype with a few counts. V usage is TRBV3-1 and J usage is TRBJ2-6; D not certain. CDR1 and CDR2 from the germline V gene are LGHDT and YNNKEL (reference sequence). Between the trimmed V and J ends, which lost 4 bases and 1 base, there was a span of 8 bases. The CDR3 sequence is 15 residues long. The CDR3 is CASSLPLSGANVLTF. In DNA form, the CDR3 reads TGTGCCAGCAGCCTACCGTTGTCTGGGGCCAACGTCCTGACTTTC.

The V gene is TRBV7-2, the J gene TRBJ1-1, with TRBD1 identical over 8 bases. CDR3 length: 15 residues. Per germline, CDR1 SGHTA and CDR2 FQGNSA. Trimming removed 4 bases from V and 3 bases from J; junction bases left unmatched: 7. This CDR3 reads CASSSTGEAYTEAFF. The CDR3, as DNA: TGTGCCAGCAGCTCGACAGGGGAAGCGTACACTGAAGCTTTCTTT.

This clonotype showed up many times. The J gene is TRBJ2-5, the V gene TRBV5-1, with 10 nucleotides matching TRBD2. J was trimmed by 1 base and V by 3 bases; bases with no gene match: 6. Per germline, CDR1 SGHRS and CDR2 YFSETQ. The CDR3 runs 16 residues. In DNA form, the CDR3 reads TGCGCCAGCAGCTCTACTAGCGGGGCTCGCCAAGAGACCCAGTACTTC. Translation gives CASSSTSGARQETQYF.

This clonotype was counted many times. This chain links TRBV28 with TRBJ2-2; 9 positions agree with TRBD2. The germline gives CDR1 MDHEN, CDR2 SYDVKM. The CDR3 spans 17 residues. J lost 4 bases, V lost 4 bases, and 10 bases had no gene match. The CDR3 DNA reads as TGTGCCAGCAGTTCTCAGCGGGGGGTCAGGAGCACCGGGGAGCTGTTTTTT. Its translation is CASSSQRGVRSTGELFF.

At least ten counts were recorded for this clonotype. This chain joins TRBV12-3 or TRBV12-4 and TRBJ1-2; maybe TRBD1 (6 bases). V lost 6 bases, J lost 5 bases, and 10 bases lay in between. This CDR3 comprises 12 residues. CDR3 protein: CASRRTEYGYTF. The CDR3 bases are TGTGCCAGCAGGAGGACAGAGTATGGCTACACCTTC.

The V gene is TRBV7-2, the J gene TRBJ2-4; a possible D gene is TRBD1 (6 bases). The CDR3 is 13 amino acids. CDR1 and CDR2 (germline): SGHTA, FQGNSA. Trimming removed 5 bases from V and 9 bases from J, with 14 bases in between. For the CDR3, the DNA is TGTGCCAGCAGCCCGGGACACCCAAGCATTCAGTACTTC. Translation gives CASSPGHPSIQYF.

This clonotype was seen many times. The chain uses TRBV7-6 and TRBJ2-7; 13 bases agree with TRBD2. V shed 5 bases, J shed 1 base, and the junction held 2 bases outside the gene matches. The CDR3 contains 15 residues. Germline CDR1 is SGHVS and CDR2 is FNYEAQ. CDR3 nucleotide sequence: TGTGCCAGCAGCGCGACTAGCGGGGGGTCCTACGAGCAGTACTTC. This translates into CASSATSGGSYEQYF.

The J gene is TRBJ2-3, the V gene TRBV20-1; 8 nucleotides agree with TRBD2. Per the germline V gene, CDR1 is DFQATT and CDR2 is SNEGSKA (reference sequence). CDR3 length equals 17 residues. The ends lost 0 bases at V and 5 bases at J; junction bases unmatched: 13. The CDR3 spells CSARDISGGSTKDTQYF. The CDR3 region has the DNA TGCAGTGCTAGAGATATAAGCGGGGGAAGCACTAAAGATACGCAGTATTTT.

This clonotype was seen repeatedly, ten times or more. The chain carries TRBV20-1 and TRBJ2-1; 12 bases match TRBD2. Germline trimming cut 4 bases from V and 4 bases from J; bases unmatched to any gene: 8. This CDR3 comprises 16 residues. Germline CDR1 and CDR2: DFQATT and SNEGSKA (reference sequence). The CDR3 DNA reads TGCAGTGCTATTAGGACTAGCGGGGAGACTTACAATGAGCAGTTCTTC. Its translation: CSAIRTSGETYNEQFF.

For this clonotype: A read error may explain this, as a much larger clone is one base away. The genes are TRBV7-2 and TRBJ1-1; TRBD1 matches 11 bases. The CDR3 spans 14 residues. V lost 5 bases, J lost 4 bases, and 3 bases stayed unmatched. In germline, CDR1 is SGHTA, CDR2 FQGNSA. DNA of the CDR3: TGTGCCAGCAGCACCGGGACAGGGGGCACTGAAGCTTTCTTT. This translates into CASSTGTGGTEAFF.

This clonotype was counted only a few times. The rearrangement uses TRBV12-3 or TRBV12-4 and TRBJ2-7; possible D gene TRBD1, 6 bases. V gave up 3 bases and J gave up 6 bases, with 9 bases separating them. The CDR3 runs 12 residues. The CDR3 region has the DNA TGTGCCAGCAGTTTTACCAGGGGCGAGCAGTACTTC. It specifies CASSFTRGEQYF.

The chain links TRBV5-6 to TRBJ1-1; D is ambiguous. V gave up 1 base and J gave up 3 bases, with 16 bases separating them. There are 16 residues in the CDR3. Germline values: CDR1 SGHDT, CDR2 YYEEEE. The CDR3 DNA reads as TGTGCCAGCAGCTTGTTGAGAGAGCCGCCTGACACTGAAGCTTTCTTT. It specifies CASSLLREPPDTEAFF.

This chain links TRBV5-8 with TRBJ2-7, with a tentative D call TRBD2 (6 bases). There are 16 residues in the CDR3. CDR1 SGHTS and CDR2 YDEGEE come from the germline V gene. V shed 4 bases and J shed 3 bases, with 20 bases lying between them. The chain's CDR3 is CASSPGGLGRYYEQYF. CDR3 nucleotides: TGTGCCAGCAGCCCTGGGGGGTTAGGTCGGTACTACGAGCAGTACTTC.

This clonotype was found many times. The chain carries TRBV2 and TRBJ2-1; 12 bases map to TRBD2. The germline gives CDR1 SNHLY, CDR2 FYNNEI. V was clipped by 1 base and J by 8 bases; unmatched bases: 3. The CDR3 has 15 amino acids. Here the CDR3 reads CASSEVRLAGDEQFF. DNA of the CDR3: TGTGCCAGCAGTGAAGTGCGACTAGCGGGAGATGAGCAGTTCTTC.

The CDR3 loop reads CASSRGGQGNYSNQPQHF. CDR3 bases: TGTGCCAGCAGCCGTGGTGGACAGGGGAACTATAGCAATCAGCCCCAGCATTTT. The V and J genes are TRBV4-2 and TRBJ1-5; 9 bases align to TRBD1. Germline V gives CDR1 LGHNA, CDR2 YNFKEQ. This CDR3 is 18 amino acids long. The J segment lost 0 bases and the V segment lost 4 bases, leaving 10 bases of the junction unmatched.

Regarding this clonotype: A much larger clone sits a single nucleotide away, making a read error possible. This chain links TRBV28 with TRBJ1-5; 9 nucleotides match TRBD1. The CDR3 extends over 13 amino acids. V lost 8 bases to trimming and J lost 6 bases; unmatched junction nucleotides: 5. Germline V gene data show CDR1 as MDHEN and CDR2 as SYDVKM. CDR3 bases: TGTGCCAGCGGGACAGGGCTCATTCAGCCCCAGCATTTT. As protein: CASGTGLIQPQHF.

This clonotype showed up just a few times. Because the CDR3 is missing its conserved closing phenylalanine or tryptophan, this is likely a read error. CDR3 region: CASSPSRGGGQETQYL. In DNA, the CDR3 is TGTGCCAGCAGCCCCAGTAGGGGCGGGGGGCAAGAGACCCAGTACCTC. This chain links TRBV7-3 with TRBJ2-5; 8 positions agree with TRBD2. The CDR3 is 16 amino acids. V dropped 5 bases and J dropped 2; count of bases not matched to a gene: 10. From germline, CDR1 is SGHTA and CDR2 FQGTGA.

A remark on this clonotype: The junction shows a germline mismatch at one end, possibly a read error. The gene calls are TRBV9 and TRBJ2-3; 7 positions match TRBD2. Germline loops: CDR1 SGDLS, CDR2 YYNGEE. This CDR3 region has 15 residues. Here the CDR3 DNA reads TGTCCCAGCAGCGCCCTAGCGGACCGCACAGATACGCAGTATTTT. Amino acids: CPSSALADRTDTQYF.

This rearrangement joins TRBV30 to TRBJ2-3; no clear D gene. The CDR3 totals 13 residues. V shed 5 bases and J shed 0 bases, with 9 bases lying between them. Per the germline V gene, CDR1 is GTSNPN and CDR2 is SVGIG (reference sequence). Written as DNA, the CDR3 is TGTGCCTGGGACATAACTAGCACAGATACGCAGTATTTT. This sequence encodes CAWDITSTDTQYF.

CDR3: CSAPFSGKANEQFF. CDR3 coding DNA: TGCAGTGCCCCGTTCAGCGGGAAAGCCAACGAGCAGTTCTTC. The genes are TRBV20-1 and TRBJ2-1; 7 bases line up with TRBD2. Trimming at V came to 6 bases and at J to 10 bases, leaving 15 bases not matched to a gene. The CDR3 is 14 amino acids. CDR1 is DFQATT, CDR2 SNEGSKA, per germline (reference sequence).

A few counts support this clonotype. This rearrangement joins TRBV15 to TRBJ2-3; 8 bases map to TRBD2. There are 19 residues in the CDR3. V shed 2 bases, J shed 0 bases, and the junction held 13 bases outside the gene matches. In germline, CDR1 is LNHNV, CDR2 YYDKDF (reference sequence). The CDR3 region is CATSRQVAGGYRSTDTQYF. Written as DNA, the CDR3 is TGTGCCACCAGCAGACAGGTGGCGGGGGGCTACCGTAGCACAGATACGCAGTATTTT.

This clonotype was recorded many times. J is TRBJ2-1 and V is TRBV7-9; tentatively, D is TRBD1 or TRBD2 (5 bases each). With 1 base removed from V and 10 bases from J, the gap between germline ends came to 11 bases. CDR1 and CDR2 (germline): SEHNR, FQNEAQ (reference sequence). There are 13 residues in the CDR3. The CDR3 DNA sequence: TGTGCCAGCAGCTTAGGGGACCTCGGGGAGCAGTTCTTC. Its translation is CASSLGDLGEQFF. Full variable domain (outside the CDR3, taken from reference TRBV7-9 and TRBJ2-1): DTGVSQNPRHKITKRGQNVTFRCDPISEHNRLYWYRQTLGQGPEFLTYFQNEAQLEKSRLLSDRFSAERPKGSFSTLEIQRTEQGDSAMYLCASSLGDLGEQFFGPGTRLTVL.

This clonotype was seen ten or more times. CDR3 nucleotide sequence: TGCGCCAGCAGCTCCGACAGGGCCGGGGGAGGCTACACCTTC. Protein product: CASSSDRAGGGYTF. The J gene is TRBJ1-2, the V gene TRBV5-1; 7 bases match TRBD1. This CDR3 is built from 14 residues. The germline CDR1 and CDR2 sequences are SGHRS and YFSETQ. With V trimmed by 3 bases and J by 8 bases, 10 bases remained unmatched.

This clonotype was counted at least ten times. The chain combines TRBV6-5 with TRBJ1-4, with 9 bases that match TRBD1. The CDR3 has 15 amino acids. J was trimmed by 7 bases and V by 3 bases; bases with no gene match: 6. Germline CDR1 reads MNHEY; CDR2 reads SVGAGI. Written as DNA, the CDR3 is TGTGCCAGCAGTTATTCCGGGACAGGGAGTGAAAAACTGTTTTTT. Residues: CASSYSGTGSEKLFF.

This clonotype has ten or more counts. The chain combines TRBV15 with TRBJ2-5, with D unclear. V lost 0 bases to trimming and J lost 5 bases, with 7 bases between them. CDR1 is LNHNV and CDR2 is YYDKDF in the germline V gene (reference sequence). This CDR3 is 13 amino acids long. The CDR3, as DNA: TGTGCCACCAGCAGAGATTTGACGGAGACCCAGTACTTC. Translated, it gives CATSRDLTETQYF.